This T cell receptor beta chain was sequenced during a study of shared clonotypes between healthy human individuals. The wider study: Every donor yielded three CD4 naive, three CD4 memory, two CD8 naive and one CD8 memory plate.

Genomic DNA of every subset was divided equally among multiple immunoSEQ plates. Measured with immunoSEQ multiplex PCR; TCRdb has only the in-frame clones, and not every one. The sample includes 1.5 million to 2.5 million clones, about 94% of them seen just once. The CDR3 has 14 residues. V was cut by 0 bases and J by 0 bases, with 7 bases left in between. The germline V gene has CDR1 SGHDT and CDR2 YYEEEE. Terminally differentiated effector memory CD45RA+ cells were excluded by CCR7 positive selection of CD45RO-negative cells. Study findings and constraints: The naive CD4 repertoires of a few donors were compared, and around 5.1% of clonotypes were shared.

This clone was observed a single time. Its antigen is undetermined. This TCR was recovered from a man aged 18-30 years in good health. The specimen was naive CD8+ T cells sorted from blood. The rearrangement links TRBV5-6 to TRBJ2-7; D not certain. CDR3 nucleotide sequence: TGTGCCAGCAGCTTGGGGCTACGCTCCTACGAGCAGTACTTC. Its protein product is CASSLGLRSYEQYF.